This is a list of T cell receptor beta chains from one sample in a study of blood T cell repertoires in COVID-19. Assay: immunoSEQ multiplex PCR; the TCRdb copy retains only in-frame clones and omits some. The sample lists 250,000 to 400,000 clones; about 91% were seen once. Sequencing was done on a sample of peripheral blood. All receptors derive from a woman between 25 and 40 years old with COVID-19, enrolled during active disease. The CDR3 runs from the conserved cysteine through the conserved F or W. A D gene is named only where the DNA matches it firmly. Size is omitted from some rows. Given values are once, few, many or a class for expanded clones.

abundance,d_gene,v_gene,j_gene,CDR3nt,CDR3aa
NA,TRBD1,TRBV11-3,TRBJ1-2,TGTGCCAGCAGCCCGGGACAGGGAAGTGATGGCTACACCTTC,CASSPGQGSDGYTF
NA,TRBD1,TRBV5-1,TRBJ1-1,TGCGCCAGCAGCTTTCAGGGACAGGGGTCTGAAGCTTTCTTT,CASSFQGQGSEAFF
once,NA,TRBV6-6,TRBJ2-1,TGTGCCAGCAGCGACCAGGGGTCCTACAATGAGCAGTTCTTC,CASSDQGSYNEQFF
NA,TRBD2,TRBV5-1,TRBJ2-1,TGCGCCAGCAGCTTGGGGGACTACAACAATGAGCAGTTCTTC,CASSLGDYNNEQFF
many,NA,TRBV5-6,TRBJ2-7,TGTGCCAGCAGACCGAAAGGGCGGGGAGCCTACGAGCAGTACTTC,CASRPKGRGAYEQYF
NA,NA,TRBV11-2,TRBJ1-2,TGTGCCAGCAGCCCCGATTTCAGGGGTTACTATGGCTACACCTTC,CASSPDFRGYYGYTF
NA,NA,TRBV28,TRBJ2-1,TGTGCCAGCAGTTTCGCCACCGTCACAGACAATGAGCAGTTCTTC,CASSFATVTDNEQFF
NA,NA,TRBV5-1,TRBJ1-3,TGCGCCAGCAGCTTGGCAGGGGCGGGCTCTGGAAACACCATATATTTT,CASSLAGAGSGNTIYF
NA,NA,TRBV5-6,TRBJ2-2,TGTGCCAGCAGCTTGTACGGGGTCTACACCGGGGAGCTGTTTTTT,CASSLYGVYTGELFF
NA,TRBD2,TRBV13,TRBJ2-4,TGTGCCAGCAGCTTAGGGTACCGGGGGGGTATCGGAAACATTCAGTACTTC,CASSLGYRGGIGNIQYF
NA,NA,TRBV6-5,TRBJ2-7,TGTGCCAGCAGTCACAGGGCTATCTACGAGCAGTACTTC,CASSHRAIYEQYF